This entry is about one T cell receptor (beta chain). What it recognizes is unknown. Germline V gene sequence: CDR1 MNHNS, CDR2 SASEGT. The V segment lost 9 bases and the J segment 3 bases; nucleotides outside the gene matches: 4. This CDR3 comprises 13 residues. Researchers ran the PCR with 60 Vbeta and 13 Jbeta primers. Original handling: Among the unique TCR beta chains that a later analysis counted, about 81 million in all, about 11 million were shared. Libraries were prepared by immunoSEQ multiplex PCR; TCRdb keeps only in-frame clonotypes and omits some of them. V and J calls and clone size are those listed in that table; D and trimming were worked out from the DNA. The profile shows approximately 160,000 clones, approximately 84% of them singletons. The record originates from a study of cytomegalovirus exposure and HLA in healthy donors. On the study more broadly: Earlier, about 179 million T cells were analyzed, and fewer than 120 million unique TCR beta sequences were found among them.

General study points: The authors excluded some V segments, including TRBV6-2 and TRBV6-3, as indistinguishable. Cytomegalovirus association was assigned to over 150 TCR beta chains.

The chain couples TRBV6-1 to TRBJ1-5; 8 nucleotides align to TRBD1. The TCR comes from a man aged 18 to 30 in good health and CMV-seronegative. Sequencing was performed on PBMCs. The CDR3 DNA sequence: TGTGCCAGTAGGACAGGGATCAATCAGCCCCAGCATTTT. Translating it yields CASRTGINQPQHF.